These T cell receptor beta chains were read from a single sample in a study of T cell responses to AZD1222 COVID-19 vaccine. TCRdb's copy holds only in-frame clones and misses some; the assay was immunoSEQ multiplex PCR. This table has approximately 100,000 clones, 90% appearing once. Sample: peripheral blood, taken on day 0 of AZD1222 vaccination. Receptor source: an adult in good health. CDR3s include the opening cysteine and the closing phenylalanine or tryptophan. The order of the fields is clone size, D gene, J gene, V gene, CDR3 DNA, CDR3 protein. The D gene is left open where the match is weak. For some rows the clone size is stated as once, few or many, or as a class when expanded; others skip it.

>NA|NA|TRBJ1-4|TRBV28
TGTGCCAGCGGAGGAGGGGGGGCGTCGGATGAAAAACTGTTTTTT
CASGGGGASDEKLFF
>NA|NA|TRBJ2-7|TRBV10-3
TGTGCCATCAGTGAACCTTCCAAGGGGGAGGCCTACGAGCAGTACTTC
CAISEPSKGEAYEQYF
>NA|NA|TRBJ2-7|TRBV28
TGTGCCAGCAGTTTATGGAGTCAGATCCACTCCTACGAGCAGTACTTC
CASSLWSQIHSYEQYF
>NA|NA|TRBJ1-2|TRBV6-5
TGTGCAACCCACGGCAGAGGTTCTAACTATGGCTACACCTTC
CATHGRGSNYGYTF
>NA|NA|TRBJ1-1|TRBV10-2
TGCGCCAGCGCTAGGGCTAAGAACACAGGGACTGAAGCTTTCTTT
CASARAKNTGTEAFF
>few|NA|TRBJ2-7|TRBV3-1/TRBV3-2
TGTGCCAGCAGCCGGGACATCGGACTCTCCTACGAGCAGTACTTC
CASSRDIGLSYEQYF
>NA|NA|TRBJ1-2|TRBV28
TGTGCCAGCAGTTTCCCCGGGTCATACTACACCTTC
CASSFPGSYYTF
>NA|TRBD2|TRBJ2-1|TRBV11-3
TGTGCCAGCAGCTACCGGACTAGCGGGAGTAATGAGCAGTTCTTC
CASSYRTSGSNEQFF
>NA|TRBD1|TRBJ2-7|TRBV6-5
TGTGCCAGCAGTCTAGGGACAGGGTCCTACGAGCAGTACTTC
CASSLGTGSYEQYF
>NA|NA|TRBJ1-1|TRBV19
TGTGCCAGTAGTATTCAGGGACGGGGTGAAGCTTTCTTT
CASSIQGRGEAFF
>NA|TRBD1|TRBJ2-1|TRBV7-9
TGTGCCAGCAGCTTGGGACAGGGGGGCGGACAGTTCTTC
CASSLGQGGGQFF
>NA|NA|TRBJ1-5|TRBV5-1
TGCGCCAGCAGCTTAGGACCGGCGGGCAGCAATCAGCCCCAGCATTTT
CASSLGPAGSNQPQHF
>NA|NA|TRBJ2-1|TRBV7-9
TGTGCCAGCAGCTTAGAGGGACAATACAATGAGCAGTTCTTC
CASSLEGQYNEQFF
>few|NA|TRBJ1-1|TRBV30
TGTGCCTGGAGTGAGGCGGGGAGCACTGAAGCTTTCTTT
CAWSEAGSTEAFF
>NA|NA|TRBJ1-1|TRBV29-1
TGCAGCGTTGAAGGGCTGTTAGAGAACACACTGAACACTGAAGCTTTCTTT
CSVEGLLENTLNTEAFF
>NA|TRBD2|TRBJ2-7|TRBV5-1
TGCGCCAGCAGCTTGGGGACTAGCGGATACGAGCAGTACTTC
CASSLGTSGYEQYF
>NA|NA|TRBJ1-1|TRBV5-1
TGCGCCAGCTCCGGGGGGCCGAACACTGAAGCTTTCTTT
CASSGGPNTEAFF
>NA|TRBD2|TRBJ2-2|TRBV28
TGTGCCAGCAGGATTAGCGGGAGACCCGGGGAGCTGTTTTTT
CASRISGRPGELFF
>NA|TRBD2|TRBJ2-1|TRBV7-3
TGTGCCAGCAGCCCGACTAGCGGGGGAGGGGAGCAGTTCTTC
CASSPTSGGGEQFF
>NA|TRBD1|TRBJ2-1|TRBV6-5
TGTGCCAGCAGTTCGGACAGGACACCCTACAATGAGCAGTTCTTC
CASSSDRTPYNEQFF
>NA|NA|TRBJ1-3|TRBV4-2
TGTGCCAGCAGCCAAGAGTCCGGAAACACCATATATTTT
CASSQESGNTIYF
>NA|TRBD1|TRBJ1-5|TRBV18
TGTGCCAGCTCAGAGACAGGGATCAATCAGCCCCAGCATTTT
CASSETGINQPQHF
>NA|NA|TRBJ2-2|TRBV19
TGTGCCAGTAGCCTCCGGGGGTACGGGGAGCTGTTTTTT
CASSLRGYGELFF
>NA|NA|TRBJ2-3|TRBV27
TGTGCCAGCAGTTATAAGCCTGGAGATACGCAGTATTTT
CASSYKPGDTQYF
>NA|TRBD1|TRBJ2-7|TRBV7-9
TGTGCCAGCAGCTTAGCGGACAGGGGATCTGTCTACGAGCAGTACTTC
CASSLADRGSVYEQYF
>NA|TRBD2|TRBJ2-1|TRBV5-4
TGTGCCAGCAGCAAGCCGGCTTGGGTGCGGGAGAGTAATGAGCAGTTCTTC
CASSKPAWVRESNEQFF
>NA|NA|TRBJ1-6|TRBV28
TGTGCCAGCACCAGGGACCAAAATTCACCCCTCCACTTT
CASTRDQNSPLHF
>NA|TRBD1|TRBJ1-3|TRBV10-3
TGTGCCATCAGTTTTGACAGGGCGGGCTCTGGAAACACCATATATTTT
CAISFDRAGSGNTIYF
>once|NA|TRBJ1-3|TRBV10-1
TGCGCCAGCAGTGAACGACAGGACTACTCTGGAAACACCATATATTTT
CASSERQDYSGNTIYF
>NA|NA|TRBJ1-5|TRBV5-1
TGCGCCAGCCGGACGGGCGACAATCAGCCCCAGCATTTT
CASRTGDNQPQHF
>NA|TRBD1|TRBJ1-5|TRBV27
TGTGCCAGCAGTCCCGGACAGGGGGCTAGGCAGCCCCAGCATTTT
CASSPGQGARQPQHF
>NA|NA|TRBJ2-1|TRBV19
TGTGCCAGTAGTATCGTTCCAGGAATGGGGAATGAGCAGTTCTTC
CASSIVPGMGNEQFF
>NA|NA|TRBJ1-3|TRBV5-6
TGTGCCAGCAGCTCAGGTCATGGAAACACCATATATTTT
CASSSGHGNTIYF
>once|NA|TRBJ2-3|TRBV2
TGTGCCAGCAGTGAGACAGAAGATACGCAGTATTTT
CASSETEDTQYF
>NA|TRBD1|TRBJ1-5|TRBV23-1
TGCGCCAGCAGACCAGGACAGGATCGATGGCATTTT
CASRPGQDRWHF
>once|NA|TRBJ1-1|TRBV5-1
TGCGCCAGCAGCTTGGGTGCCACAGGCCCCTCTGAAGCTTTCTTT
CASSLGATGPSEAFF
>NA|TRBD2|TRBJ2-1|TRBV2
TGTGCCAGCAGGAAGCGGGGCAGCTACAATGAGCAGTTCTTC
CASRKRGSYNEQFF
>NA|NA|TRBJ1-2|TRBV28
TGTGCCAGCAGTTTTAACGCAAGAGCGGGAGGCTACACCTTC
CASSFNARAGGYTF
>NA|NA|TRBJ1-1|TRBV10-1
TGCGCCAGCAGTGAGTCTTGGGGAGGGAACACTGAAGCTTTCTTT
CASSESWGGNTEAFF
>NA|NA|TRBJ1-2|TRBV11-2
TGTGCCAGCAGCCCCCACTATGGCTACACCTTC
CASSPHYGYTF
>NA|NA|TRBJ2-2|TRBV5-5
TGTGCCAGCAGCTTGGAGGTTTACGGGGCGAACACCGGGGAGCTGTTTTTT
CASSLEVYGANTGELFF
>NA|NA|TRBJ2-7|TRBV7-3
TGTGCCAGCAGCTTAAACACTGCGGGTGAGCAGTACTTC
CASSLNTAGEQYF
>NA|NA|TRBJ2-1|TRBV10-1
TGCGCCAGCAGTGAGTCCTACAGGGATCGGCAGTTCTTC
CASSESYRDRQFF
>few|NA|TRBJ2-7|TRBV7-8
TGTGCCAGCAGCCCGGACACCAACTCCTACGAGCAGTACTTC
CASSPDTNSYEQYF
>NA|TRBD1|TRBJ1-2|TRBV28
TGTGCCAGCAGTCCGGGACAGGCCAACTATGGCTACACCTTC
CASSPGQANYGYTF
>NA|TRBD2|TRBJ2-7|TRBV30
TGTGCCTGGGGGGACTACTCCTACGAGCAGTACTTC
CAWGDYSYEQYF
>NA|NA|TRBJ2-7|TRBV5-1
TGCGCCAGCAGCCTACAGGGGGGAGGGAGCGAGCAGTACTTC
CASSLQGGGSEQYF
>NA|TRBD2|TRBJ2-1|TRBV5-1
TGCGCCAGCAGCGGGGGACTAGCGGGAGCAGAGGAGCAGTTCTTC
CASSGGLAGAEEQFF
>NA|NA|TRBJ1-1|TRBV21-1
TGTGCCAGCAGCAAAGCTCCCCAGGGGAACACTGAAGCTTTCTTT
CASSKAPQGNTEAFF
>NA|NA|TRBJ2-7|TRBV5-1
TGCGCCAGCAGCCTACAGGGAAATTCCTACGAGCAGTACTTC
CASSLQGNSYEQYF
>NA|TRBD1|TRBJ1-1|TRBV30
TGTGCCTGGACTCACAAGGGGGCGCGGGACACTGAAGCTTTCTTT
CAWTHKGARDTEAFF
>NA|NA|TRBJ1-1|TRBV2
TGTGCCAGCAGTATGACCACCCCGGATTTCACTGAAGCTTTCTTT
CASSMTTPDFTEAFF
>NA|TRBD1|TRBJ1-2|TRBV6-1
TGTGCCAGCAGTGAACAGGGGGCCTATGGCTACACCTTC
CASSEQGAYGYTF
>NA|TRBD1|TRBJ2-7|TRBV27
TGTGCCAGCAGTCTGGGACAGGGGGCCCACGAGCAGTACTTC
CASSLGQGAHEQYF
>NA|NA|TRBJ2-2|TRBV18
TGTGCCAGCTCACCACCAAGCAGCGGGGAGCTGTTTTTT
CASSPPSSGELFF
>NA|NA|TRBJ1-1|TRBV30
TGTGCCTGCCAGAGAGGATTCGCAGCTTTCTTT
CACQRGFAAFF